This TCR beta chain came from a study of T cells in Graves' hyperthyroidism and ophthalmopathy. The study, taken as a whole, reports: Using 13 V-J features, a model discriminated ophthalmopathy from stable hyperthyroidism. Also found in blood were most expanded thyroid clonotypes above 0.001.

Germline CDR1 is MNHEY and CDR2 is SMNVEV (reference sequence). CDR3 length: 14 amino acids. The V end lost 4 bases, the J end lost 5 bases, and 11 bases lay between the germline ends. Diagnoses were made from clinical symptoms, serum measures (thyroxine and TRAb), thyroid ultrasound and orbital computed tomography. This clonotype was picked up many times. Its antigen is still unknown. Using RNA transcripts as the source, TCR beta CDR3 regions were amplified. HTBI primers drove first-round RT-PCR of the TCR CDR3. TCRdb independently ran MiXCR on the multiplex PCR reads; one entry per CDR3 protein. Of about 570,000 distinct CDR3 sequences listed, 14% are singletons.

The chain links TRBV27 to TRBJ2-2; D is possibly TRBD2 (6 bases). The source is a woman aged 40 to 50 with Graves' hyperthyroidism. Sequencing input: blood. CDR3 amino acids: CASSSPSGTGELFF. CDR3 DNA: TGTGCCAGCAGTTCACCAAGCGGGACCGGGGAGCTGTTTTTT.